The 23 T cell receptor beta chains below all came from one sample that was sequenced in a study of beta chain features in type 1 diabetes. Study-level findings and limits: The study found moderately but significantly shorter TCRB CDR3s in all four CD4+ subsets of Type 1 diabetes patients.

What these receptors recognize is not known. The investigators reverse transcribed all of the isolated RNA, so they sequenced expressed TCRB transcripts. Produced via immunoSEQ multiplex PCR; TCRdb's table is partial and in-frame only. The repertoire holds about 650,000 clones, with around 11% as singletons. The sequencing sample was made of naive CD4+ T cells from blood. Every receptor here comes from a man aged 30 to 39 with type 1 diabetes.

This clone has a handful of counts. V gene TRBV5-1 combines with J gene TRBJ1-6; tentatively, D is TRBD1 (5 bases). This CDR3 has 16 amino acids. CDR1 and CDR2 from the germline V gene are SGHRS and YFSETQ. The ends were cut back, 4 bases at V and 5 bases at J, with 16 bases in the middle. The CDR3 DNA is TGCGCCAGCAGCCCAACAGGTGACGCCAATAATTCACCCCTCCACTTT. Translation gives CASSPTGDANNSPLHF.

The chain's CDR3 is CASSLSRHTDTQYF. The CDR3 nucleotides read TGTGCCAGCAGTTTATCGCGGCACACAGATACGCAGTATTTT. V usage is TRBV28 and J usage is TRBJ2-3; no clear D. Per germline, CDR1 MDHEN and CDR2 SYDVKM. V was shortened by 1 base and J by 2 bases, with 7 bases between the two germline ends. The CDR3 is 14 residues long.

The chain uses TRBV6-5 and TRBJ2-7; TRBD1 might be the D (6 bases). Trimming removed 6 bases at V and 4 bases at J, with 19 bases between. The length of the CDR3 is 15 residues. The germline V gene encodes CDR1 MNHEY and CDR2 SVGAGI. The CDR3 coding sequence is TGTGCCAGCAGGGACGGGACATTAACTAAATACGAGCAGTACTTC. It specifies CASRDGTLTKYEQYF.

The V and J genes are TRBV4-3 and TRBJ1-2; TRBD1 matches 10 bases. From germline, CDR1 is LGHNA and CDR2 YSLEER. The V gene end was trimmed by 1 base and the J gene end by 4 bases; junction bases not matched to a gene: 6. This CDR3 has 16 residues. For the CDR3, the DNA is TGCGCCAGCAGCCAAGTGGGGACAGGGGAGACCTATGGCTACACCTTC. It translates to CASSQVGTGETYGYTF.

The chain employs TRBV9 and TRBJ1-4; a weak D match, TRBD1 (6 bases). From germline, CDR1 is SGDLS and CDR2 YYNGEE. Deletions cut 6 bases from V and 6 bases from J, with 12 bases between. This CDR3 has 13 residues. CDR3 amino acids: CASIQGVYEKLFF. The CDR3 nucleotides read TGTGCCAGCATACAGGGTGTATATGAAAAACTGTTTTTT.

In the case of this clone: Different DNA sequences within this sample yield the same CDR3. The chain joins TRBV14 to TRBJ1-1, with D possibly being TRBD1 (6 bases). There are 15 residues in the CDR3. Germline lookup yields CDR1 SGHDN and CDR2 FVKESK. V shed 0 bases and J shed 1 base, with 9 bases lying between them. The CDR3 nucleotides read TGTGCCAGCAGCCAAGATGGCAGGGGGAACACTGAAGCTTTCTTT. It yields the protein CASSQDGRGNTEAFF. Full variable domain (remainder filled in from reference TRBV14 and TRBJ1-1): EAGVTQFPSHSVIEKGQTVTLRCDPISGHDNLYWYRRVMGKEIKFLLHFVKESKQDESGMPNNRFLAERTGGTYSTLKVQPAELEDSGVYFCASSQDGRGNTEAFFGQGTRLTVV.

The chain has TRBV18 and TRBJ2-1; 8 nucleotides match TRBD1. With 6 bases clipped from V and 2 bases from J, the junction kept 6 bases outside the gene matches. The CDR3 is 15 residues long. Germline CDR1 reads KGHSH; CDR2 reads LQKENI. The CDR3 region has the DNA TGTGCCAGCTCCCTCAGGGGGCAGGCCTACAATGAGCAGTTCTTC. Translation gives CASSLRGQAYNEQFF.

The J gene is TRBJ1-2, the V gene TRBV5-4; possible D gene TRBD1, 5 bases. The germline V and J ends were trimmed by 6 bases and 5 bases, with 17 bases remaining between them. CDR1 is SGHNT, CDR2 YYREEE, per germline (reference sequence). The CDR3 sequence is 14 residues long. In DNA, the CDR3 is TGTGCCAGCAACGATAAGGGACTGAGTTATGGCTACACCTTC. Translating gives CASNDKGLSYGYTF.

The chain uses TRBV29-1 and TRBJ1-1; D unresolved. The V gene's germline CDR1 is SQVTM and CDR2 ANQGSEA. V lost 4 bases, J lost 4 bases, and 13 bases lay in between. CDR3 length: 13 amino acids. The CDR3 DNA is TGCAGCGTTGCTAGGCCTTTGGGCACTGAAGCTTTCTTT. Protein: CSVARPLGTEAFF. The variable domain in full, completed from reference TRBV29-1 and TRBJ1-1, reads SAVISQKPSRDICQRGTSLTIQCQVDSQVTMMFWYRQQPGQSLTLIATANQGSEATYESGFVIDKFPISRPNLTFSTLTVSNMSPEDSSIYLCSVARPLGTEAFFGQGTRLTVV.

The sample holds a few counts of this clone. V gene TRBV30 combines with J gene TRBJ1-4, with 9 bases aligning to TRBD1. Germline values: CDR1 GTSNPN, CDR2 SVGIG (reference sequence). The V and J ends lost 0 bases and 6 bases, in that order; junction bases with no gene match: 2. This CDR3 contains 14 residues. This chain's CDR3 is CAWSVDRGDEKLFF. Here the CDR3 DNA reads TGTGCCTGGAGTGTCGACAGGGGGGATGAAAAACTGTTTTTT.

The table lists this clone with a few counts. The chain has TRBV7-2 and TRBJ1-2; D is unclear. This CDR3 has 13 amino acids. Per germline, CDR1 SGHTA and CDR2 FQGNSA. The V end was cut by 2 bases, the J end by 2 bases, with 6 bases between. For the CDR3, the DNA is TGTGCCAGCAGCTTACCCGGCAACTATGGCTACACCTTC. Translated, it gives CASSLPGNYGYTF.

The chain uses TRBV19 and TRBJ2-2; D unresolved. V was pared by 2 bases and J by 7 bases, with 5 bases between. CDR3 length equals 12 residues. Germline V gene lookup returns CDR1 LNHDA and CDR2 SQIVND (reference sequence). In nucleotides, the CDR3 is TGTGCCAGTAGTATATTGGGCGGGGAGCTGTTTTTT. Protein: CASSILGGELFF.

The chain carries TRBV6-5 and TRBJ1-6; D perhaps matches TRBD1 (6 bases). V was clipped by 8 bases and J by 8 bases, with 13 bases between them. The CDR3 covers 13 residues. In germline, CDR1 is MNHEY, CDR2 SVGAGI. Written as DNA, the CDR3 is TGTGCCAGCGGACAGACCGCAGATTCACCCCTCCACTTT. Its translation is CASGQTADSPLHF.

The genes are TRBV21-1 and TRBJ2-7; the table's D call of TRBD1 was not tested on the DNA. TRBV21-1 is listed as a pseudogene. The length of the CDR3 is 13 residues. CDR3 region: CASTSDISYEQYF. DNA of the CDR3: TGTGCCAGCACATCCGACATTTCCTACGAGCAGTACTTC.

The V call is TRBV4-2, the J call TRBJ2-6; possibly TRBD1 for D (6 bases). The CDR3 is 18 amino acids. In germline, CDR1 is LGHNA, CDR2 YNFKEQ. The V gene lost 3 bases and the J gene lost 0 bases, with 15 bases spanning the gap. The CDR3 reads CASSHGQSPLSGANVLTF. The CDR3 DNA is TGTGCCAGCAGCCATGGACAGAGCCCTCTCTCTGGGGCCAACGTCCTGACTTTC.

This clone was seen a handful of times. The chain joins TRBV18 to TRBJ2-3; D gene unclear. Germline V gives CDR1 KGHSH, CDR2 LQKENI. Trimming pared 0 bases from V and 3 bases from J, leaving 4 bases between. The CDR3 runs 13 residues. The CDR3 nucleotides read TGTGCCAGCTCACCACCTAGGACAGATACGCAGTATTTT. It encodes CASSPPRTDTQYF. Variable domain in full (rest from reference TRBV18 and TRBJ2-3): NAGVMQNPRHLVRRRGQEARLRCSPMKGHSHVYWYRQLPEEGLKFMVYLQKENIIDESGMPKERFSAEFPKEGPSILRIQQVVRGDSAAYFCASSPPRTDTQYFGPGTRLTVL.

CDR3 DNA sequence: TGCGCCAGCAGCCAAGAAGCCGGGGCCTATAATTCACCCCTCCACTTT. It yields the protein CASSQEAGAYNSPLHF. The chain links TRBV4-1 to TRBJ1-6, with D unresolved. V shed 0 bases and J shed 2 bases, with 8 bases lying between them. Germline values: CDR1 MGHRA, CDR2 YSYEKL. The CDR3 is 16 residues long.

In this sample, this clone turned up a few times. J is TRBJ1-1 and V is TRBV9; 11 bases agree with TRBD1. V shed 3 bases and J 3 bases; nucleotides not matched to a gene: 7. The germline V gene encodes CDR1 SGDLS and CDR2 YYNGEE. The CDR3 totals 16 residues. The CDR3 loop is CASSAVPGQGDTEAFF. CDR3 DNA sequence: TGTGCCAGCAGCGCGGTCCCGGGACAGGGGGACACTGAAGCTTTCTTT.

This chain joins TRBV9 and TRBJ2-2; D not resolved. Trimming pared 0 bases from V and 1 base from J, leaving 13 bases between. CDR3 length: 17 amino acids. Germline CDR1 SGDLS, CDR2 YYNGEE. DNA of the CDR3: TGTGCCAGCAGCGTAGCAGGCAGGTTCCTGAACACCGGGGAGCTGTTTTTT. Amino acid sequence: CASSVAGRFLNTGELFF.

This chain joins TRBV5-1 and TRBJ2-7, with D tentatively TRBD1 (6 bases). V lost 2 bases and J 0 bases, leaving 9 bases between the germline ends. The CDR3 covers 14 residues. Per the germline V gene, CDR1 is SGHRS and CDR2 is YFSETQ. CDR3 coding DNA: TGCGCCAGCAGCTTAGGACAGAACTCCTACGAGCAGTACTTC. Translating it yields CASSLGQNSYEQYF.

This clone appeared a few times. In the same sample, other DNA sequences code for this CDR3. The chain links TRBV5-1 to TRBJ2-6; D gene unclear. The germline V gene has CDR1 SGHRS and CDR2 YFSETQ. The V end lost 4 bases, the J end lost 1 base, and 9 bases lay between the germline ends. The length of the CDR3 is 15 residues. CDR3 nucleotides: TGCGCCAGCAGCCCGTCGGCTTCTGGGGCCAACGTCCTGACTTTC. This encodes CASSPSASGANVLTF. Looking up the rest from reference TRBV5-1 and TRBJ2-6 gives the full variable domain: KAGVTQTPRYLIKTRGQQVTLSCSPISGHRSVSWYQQTPGQGLQFLFEYFSETQRNKGNFPGRFSGRQFSNSRSEMNVSTLELGDSALYLCASSPSASGANVLTFGAGSRLTVL.

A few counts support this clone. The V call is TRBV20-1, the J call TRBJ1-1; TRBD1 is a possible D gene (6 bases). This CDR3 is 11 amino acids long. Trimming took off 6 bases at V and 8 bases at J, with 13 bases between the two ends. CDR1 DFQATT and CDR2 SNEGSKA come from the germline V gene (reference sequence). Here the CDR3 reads CSAGGQLEAFF. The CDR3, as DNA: TGCAGTGCCGGGGGGCAGTTGGAAGCTTTCTTT.

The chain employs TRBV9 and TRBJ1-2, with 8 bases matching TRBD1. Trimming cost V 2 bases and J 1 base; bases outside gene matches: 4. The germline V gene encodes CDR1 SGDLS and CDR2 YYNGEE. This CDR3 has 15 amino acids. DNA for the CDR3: TGTGCCAGCAGCGTCCGACAGGGGAATAACTATGGCTACACCTTC. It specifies CASSVRQGNNYGYTF.